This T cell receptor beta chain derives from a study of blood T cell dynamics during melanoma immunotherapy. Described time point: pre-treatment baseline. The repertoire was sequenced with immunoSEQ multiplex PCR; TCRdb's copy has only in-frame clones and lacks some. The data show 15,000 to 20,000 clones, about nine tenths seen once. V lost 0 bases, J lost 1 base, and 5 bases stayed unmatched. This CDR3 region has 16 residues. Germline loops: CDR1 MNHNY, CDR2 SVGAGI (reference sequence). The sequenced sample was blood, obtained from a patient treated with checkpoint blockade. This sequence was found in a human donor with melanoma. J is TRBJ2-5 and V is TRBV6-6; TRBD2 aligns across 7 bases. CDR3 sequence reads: CASSYSIGGFQETQYF. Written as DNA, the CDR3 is TGTGCCAGCAGTTACTCGATCGGGGGGTTCCAAGAGACCCAGTACTTC.